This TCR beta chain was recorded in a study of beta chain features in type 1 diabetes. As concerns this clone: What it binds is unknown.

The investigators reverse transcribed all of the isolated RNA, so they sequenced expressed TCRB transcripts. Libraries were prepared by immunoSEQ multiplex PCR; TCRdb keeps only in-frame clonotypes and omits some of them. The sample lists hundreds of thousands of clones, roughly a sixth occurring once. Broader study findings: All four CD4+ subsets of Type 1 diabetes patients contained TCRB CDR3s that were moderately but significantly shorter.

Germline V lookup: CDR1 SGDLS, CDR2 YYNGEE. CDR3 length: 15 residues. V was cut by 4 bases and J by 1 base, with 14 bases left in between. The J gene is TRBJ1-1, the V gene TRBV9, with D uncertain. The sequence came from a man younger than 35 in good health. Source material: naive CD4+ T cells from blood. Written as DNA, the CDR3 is TGTGCCAGCAGCCCTTCTAAGACGGGGAACACTGAAGCTTTCTTT. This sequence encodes CASSPSKTGNTEAFF.